The clone carrying this TCR beta chain occurred many times. Its antigen remains unknown. This specimen comes from a study of human T cells and chemical hapten exposure. Study background: The sensitizer, 2% DPC, was used on approximately 2 cm by approximately 2 cm of upper inner arm skin. Weekly diphenylcyclopropenone doses were given to patients' scalps across the approximately 22-week study. Whole-study results and caveats: Compared with pre-sensitization or healthy control sets, expanded TCRs clustered more.

As the library was built, unique molecular identifiers were attached to individual cDNA molecules. TCRdb used MiXCR to reprocess the RACE reads, holding one entry per CDR3 protein. The sample lists approximately 400,000 distinct CDR3 sequences; 5.1% were seen once. Time point described: pre-sensitization, week 0. Treatment in this sample: therapeutic diphenylcyclopropenone sensitization with weekly scalp DPC. The CDR3 is 18 residues long. CDR1 and CDR2 from the germline V gene are DFQATT and SNEGSKA (reference sequence). The J segment lost 3 bases and the V segment lost 0 bases, leaving 6 bases of the junction unmatched.

The chain uses TRBV20-1 and TRBJ2-3, with 16 bases aligning to TRBD2. Sequenced material: whole blood, taken in connection with sensitization to the hapten diphenylcyclopropenone (DPC). This TCR derives from a woman aged 45-65 years with alopecia areata. Some clones in this sample may be carry-over from other donors' samples. The CDR3 protein is CSARDSGLAGGRTDTQYF. The CDR3 DNA reads TGCAGTGCTAGAGATTCGGGACTAGCGGGGGGGCGTACAGATACGCAGTATTTT.